This TCR beta chain was recorded in a study of blood T cell repertoires in COVID-19. Study details: The cDNA or gDNA used as material had been derived from T cells, B-cell-depleted T cells, or PBMCs.

This table comes from immunoSEQ multiplex PCR, and its TCRdb copy is limited to in-frame clones, with some not included. Here the sample spans a few hundred thousand clones, about 90% being singletons. Germline lookup yields CDR1 SGHVS and CDR2 FNYEAQ. V shed 2 bases and J 0 bases; nucleotides not matched to a gene: 10. CDR3 length: 18 residues. Sequenced material: peripheral blood. This chain links TRBV7-6 with TRBJ1-3; 7 bases fit TRBD1. This TCR was sampled from a woman aged 55-70 years with COVID-19, enrolled during active disease. The CDR3 loop is CASSLSYRGGYSGNTIYF. The CDR3 nucleotides read TGTGCCAGCAGCTTAAGCTATCGAGGGGGCTACTCTGGAAACACCATATATTTT.